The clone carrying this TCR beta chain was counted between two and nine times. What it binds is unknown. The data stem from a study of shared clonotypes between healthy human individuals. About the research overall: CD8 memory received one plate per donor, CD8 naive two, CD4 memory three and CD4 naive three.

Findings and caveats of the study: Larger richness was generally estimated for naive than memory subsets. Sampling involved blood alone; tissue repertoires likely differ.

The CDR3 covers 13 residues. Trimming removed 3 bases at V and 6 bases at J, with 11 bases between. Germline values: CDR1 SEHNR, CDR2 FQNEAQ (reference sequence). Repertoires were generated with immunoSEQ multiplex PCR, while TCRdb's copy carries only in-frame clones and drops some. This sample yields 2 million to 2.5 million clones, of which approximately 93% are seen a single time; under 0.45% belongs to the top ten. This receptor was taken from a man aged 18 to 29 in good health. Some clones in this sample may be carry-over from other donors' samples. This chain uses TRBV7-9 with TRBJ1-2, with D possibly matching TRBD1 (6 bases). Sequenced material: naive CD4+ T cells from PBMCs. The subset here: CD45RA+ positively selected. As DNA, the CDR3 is TGTGCCAGCAGCTTCTTCCAGGGGAATGGCTACACCTTC. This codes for CASSFFQGNGYTF.